The subject of this entry is one TCR beta chain. Researchers took RNA transcripts and amplified the TCR beta CDR3 regions from them. A set of HTBI primers served as the primers for a first-round RT-PCR of the TCR CDR3. TCRdb used MiXCR to reprocess the multiplex PCR reads, holding one entry per CDR3 protein. Among around 700,000 distinct CDR3 sequences listed, over 35% were seen once. The sample originates from a study of T cells in Graves' hyperthyroidism and ophthalmopathy. The germline V gene has CDR1 SGDLS and CDR2 YYNGEE. The V gene lost 4 bases and the J gene lost 6 bases, with 17 bases spanning the gap. CDR3 length: 14 amino acids.

This chain uses TRBV9 with TRBJ2-7; unclear D gene. Input material: blood. This TCR came from a woman aged 40 to 55 with Graves' hyperthyroidism. The CDR3 reads CASSLVRWGGEQYF. The CDR3 coding sequence is TGTGCCAGCAGCCTAGTAAGGTGGGGTGGCGAGCAGTACTTC.